This TCR beta chain was sequenced in a study of regulatory T cells in long-lasting Graves disease. Documented time point: persistent/refractory GD, antithyroid drugs over 5 years with positive TRAb. Following extraction of RNA from PBMCs, that RNA was used to make the TCR library. Patients came from an endocrinology department in Xi'an, China. To make TCR beta libraries, researchers used iRepertoire HTBI primers and Arm-PCR of CDR3 regions. TCRdb independently ran MiXCR on the multiplex PCR reads; one entry per CDR3 protein. Of a few hundred thousand distinct CDR3 sequences in the sample, over 20% are singletons; the top ten hold over 11%. This clonotype was counted at least ten times. Antigen specificity is unknown. CDR1 is SNHLY, CDR2 FYNNEI, per germline. Losses at the gene ends were 8 bases for V and 3 bases for J; bases not matched to a gene: 3. The CDR3 is 12 residues long. Study results and limitations: Segments TRBV28, TRBJ1-2 and TRBJ2-5 showed preferential usage in persistent disease. Peripheral blood was the sole material, not thyroid tissue.

This sample comprised peripheral blood mononuclear cells (PBMCs), obtained when the disease was refractory, from a patient treated with antithyroid drugs. The chain couples TRBV2 to TRBJ1-1; 7 nucleotides agree with TRBD1. The source is a female donor with Graves disease. The CDR3 DNA follows: TGTGCCAGCGTGACAGGGCACACTGAAGCTTTCTTT. Translation gives CASVTGHTEAFF.